This TCR beta chain emerged from a study of pediatric ulcerative colitis. The V and J ends lost 0 bases and 6 bases respectively, with 4 bases between them. The CDR3 sequence is 12 residues long. The germline V gene has CDR1 SGHAT and CDR2 FQNNGV. Repertoires were generated with immunoSEQ multiplex PCR, while TCRdb's copy carries only in-frame clones and drops some. The table records tens of thousands of clones, roughly 71% of them present only once. The rectum was sampled with one to two pinch biopsies at colonoscopy. The chain couples TRBV11-2 to TRBJ2-3; D is uncertain. Sequencing used gut tissue. This clonotype was sampled from a boy aged 5 to 17 with severe ulcerative colitis. CDR3 sequence: CASSLDQDTQYF. CDR3 bases: TGTGCCAGCAGCTTAGACCAGGATACGCAGTATTTT.